The clone carrying this TCR beta chain is a singleton in its sample. V lost 2 bases, J lost 0 bases, and 3 bases stayed unmatched. CDR3 length: 15 amino acids. CDR1 is SGHRS and CDR2 is YFSETQ in the germline V gene. This specimen belongs to a study of cytomegalovirus exposure and HLA in healthy donors. Study context: Genotyping showed 75% to 90% of almost 400 donors falling in the Caucasian-associated ancestry cluster.

The PCR made use of 60 Vbeta and 13 Jbeta primers. Profiling relied on immunoSEQ multiplex PCR, and the TCRdb table lists in-frame clones only, not all of them. The sample has approximately 150,000 clones; roughly 79% are singletons. The sequencing input was PBMCs. The chain links TRBV5-1 to TRBJ2-5; TRBD2 matches 8 bases. This TCR derives from a woman between 18 and 29 years old in good health and CMV-seropositive. The CDR3 sequence: CASSFSGANQETQYF. DNA of the CDR3: TGCGCCAGCAGCTTTAGCGGGGCGAACCAAGAGACCCAGTACTTC.